The sequence of this T cell receptor (beta chain) was determined in a study of control samples from healthy donors and cancer patients. Sequencing was performed with immunoSEQ multiplex PCR; in TCRdb, only in-frame clones are kept and a portion is missing. The repertoire holds some 57,000 clones, 95% seen once, with approximately 2.4% in the top ten. J was trimmed by 6 bases and V by 0 bases; bases with no gene match: 5. Looked up from germline, CDR1 is SGHTA and CDR2 is FQGNSA. The CDR3 is made up of 16 amino acids. This receptor was obtained from a man aged 25-45 years in good health. The sample consisted of blood. V gene TRBV7-2 combines with J gene TRBJ1-4, with TRBD1 matching over 9 bases. CDR3 loop: CASSLAGGTGYEKLFF. CDR3 DNA sequence: TGTGCCAGCAGCTTAGCGGGGGGGACAGGGTATGAAAAACTGTTTTTT.